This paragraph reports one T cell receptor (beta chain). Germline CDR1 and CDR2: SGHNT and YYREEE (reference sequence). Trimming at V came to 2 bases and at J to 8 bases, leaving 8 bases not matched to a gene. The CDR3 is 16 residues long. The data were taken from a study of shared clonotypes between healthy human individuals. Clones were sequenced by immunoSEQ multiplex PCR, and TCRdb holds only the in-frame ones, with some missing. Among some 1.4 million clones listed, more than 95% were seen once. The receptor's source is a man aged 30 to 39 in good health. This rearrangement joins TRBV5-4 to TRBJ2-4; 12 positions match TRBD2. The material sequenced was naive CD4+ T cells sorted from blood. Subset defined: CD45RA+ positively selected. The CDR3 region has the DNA TGTGCCAGCAGCTTCGGACTAGCGGGAAACGGGGACATTCAGTACTTC. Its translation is CASSFGLAGNGDIQYF.